This TCR beta chain was recovered during a study of cytomegalovirus exposure and HLA in healthy donors. Study as a whole: A preliminary data release comprised 80 million to 95 million unique TCRs obtained from HLA-typed donors. General study findings and limits: What a later analysis showed was that several of the most significant clusters appeared linked to common viral pathogens.

Note on this clone: Its antigen is not identified.

Germline loops: CDR1 SGHRS, CDR2 YFSETQ. This CDR3 region has 15 residues. With 0 bases removed from V and 6 bases from J, the gap between germline ends came to 13 bases. PCR was performed using 60 Vbeta and 13 Jbeta primers. Here immunoSEQ multiplex PCR was the method, and the copy in TCRdb shows in-frame clones only, minus some. The repertoire includes about 160,000 clones, 86% of them detected once, and over 1.5% sits in the top ten. V and J are TRBV5-1 and TRBJ1-5; D is ambiguous. The sequence came from a woman younger than 35 in good health and CMV-seronegative. What was sequenced was PBMCs. In DNA, the CDR3 is TGCGCCAGCAGCTTGGGTGCGGGCGCGGGTCAGCCCCAGCATTTT. Its translation: CASSLGAGAGQPQHF.